These T cell receptor beta chains were read from a single sample in a study of blood T cells in healthy people across ages. TCRdb reprocessed the 5' RACE reads with MiXCR, giving one entry per CDR3 protein. The sample comprises 780,000 or so distinct CDR3 sequences, about 55% of which are singletons, and about 42% rests with the top ten. The sequenced sample consisted of blood. Source of these receptors: an elderly man in good health. The CDR3 runs from the conserved cysteine through the conserved F or W. The D gene is left open where the match is weak. Not every row has a clone size; where given, it reads once, few, many or a size class.

j_call d_call v_call cdr3_length clone_size cdr3_aa cdr3_nt
TRBJ2-3 . TRBV21-1 17 . CASSKGLAGGQHRYAYF TGTGCCAGCAGCAAGGGACTAGCGGGAGGGCAGCACAGATACGCGTATTTT
TRBJ2-5 . TRBV20-1 16 many CSAREGGVGTQETQYF TGCAGTGCTAGAGAAGGCGGTGTTGGAACTCAAGAGACCCAGTACTTC
TRBJ2-7 . TRBV2 13 few CASNWGIAYEQYF TGTGCCAGCAATTGGGGGATCGCCTACGAGCAGTACTTC
TRBJ2-3 TRBD2 TRBV7-2 19 . CASSHLAGGPTAYTDTQYF TGTGCCAGCAGCCACCTAGCGGGAGGGCCAACCGCGTACACAGATACGCAGTATTTT
TRBJ1-5 TRBD1 TRBV2 14 . CASGGQTMIQPQHF TGTGCCAGCGGGGGACAGACTATGATTCAGCCCCAGCATTTT
TRBJ2-3 . TRBV4-1 15 . CASSQDQGRTDTQYF TGCGCCAGCAGCCAAGATCAGGGGCGAACAGATACGCAGTATTTT
TRBJ2-7 TRBD2 TRBV5-1 16 . CASSRTGTSASYEQYF TGCGCCAGCAGCAGAACCGGGACTAGCGCCTCCTACGAGCAGTACTTC
TRBJ2-4 TRBD2 TRBV7-2 15 . CASSLDGGSSNIQYF TGTGCCAGCAGCTTAGACGGCGGGAGTTCTAACATTCAGTACTTC
TRBJ1-1 . TRBV18 13 . CASSPDSHTEAFF TGTGCCAGCTCACCGGACAGCCACACTGAAGCTTTCTTT
TRBJ2-7 TRBD1 TRBV14 16 . CASSHRTGTGTYEQYF TGTGCCAGCAGCCACCGAACCGGGACAGGGACCTACGAGCAGTACTTC
TRBJ2-3 TRBD2 TRBV2 16 few CASSEGLAGWSRYAYF TGTGCCAGCAGTGAAGGACTAGCGGGATGGAGCAGATACGCGTATTTT
TRBJ2-1 TRBD1 TRBV5-1 15 . CASSPAQGLGNEQFF TGCGCCAGCAGCCCGGCACAGGGGCTAGGGAATGAGCAGTTCTTC
TRBJ1-2 TRBD1 TRBV20-1 14 . CSAPLTGGNYGYTF TGCAGTGCGCCGCTAACAGGGGGGAACTATGGCTACACCTTC
TRBJ1-1 . TRBV14 16 . CASSQLEGAAKTEAFF TGTGCCAGCAGCCAATTAGAAGGGGCAGCGAAAACTGAAGCTTTCTTT
TRBJ1-5 TRBD1 TRBV29-1 12 . CSVGTGLQPQHF TGCAGCGTTGGGACAGGGCTACAGCCCCAGCATTTT
TRBJ1-1 . TRBV2 15 . CASSKLSGLTTEAFF TGTGCCAGCAGCAAACTCTCAGGGCTGACCACTGAAGCTTTCTTT
TRBJ2-7 . TRBV2 13 . CASQTDGSYEQYF TGTGCCAGCCAGACGGACGGGTCCTACGAGCAGTACTTC
TRBJ2-3 TRBD2 TRBV20-1 16 once CSARDRLAGAERYAYF TGCAGTGCTAGAGACCGACTAGCGGGAGCAGAAAGATACGCGTATTTT
TRBJ1-2 . TRBV14 15 . CASSQDRTAASGYTF TGTGCCAGCAGCCAAGATAGGACCGCGGCTAGTGGCTACACCTTC
TRBJ1-4 . TRBV20-1 17 few CSARDRVRSPDNEKLFF TGCAGTGCTAGAGATCGGGTACGGAGTCCCGATAATGAAAAACTGTTTTTT
TRBJ2-1 . TRBV24-1 15 . CATSDSGRSYNEQFF TGTGCCACCAGTGATAGCGGACGCTCCTACAATGAGCAGTTCTTC
TRBJ1-2 . TRBV9 17 . CASSVAAGVANNYGYTF TGTGCCAGCAGCGTAGCGGCGGGAGTAGCTAACAACTATGGCTACACCTTC
TRBJ1-1 TRBD1 TRBV2 15 once CASSEAPPGQTEAFF TGTGCCAGCAGTGAAGCCCCCCCGGGACAGACTGAAGCTTTCTTT
TRBJ1-4 TRBD1 TRBV6-1 12 . CASQGVNEKLFF TGTGCCAGCCAGGGGGTAAATGAAAAACTGTTTTTT
TRBJ1-2 . TRBV7-2 15 . CASSFSDRLGYGYTF TGTGCCAGCAGCTTTTCAGACAGACTGGGCTATGGCTACACCTTC
TRBJ2-7 TRBD2 TRBV19 15 . CASSASSGGPYEQYF TGTGCCAGTAGTGCCTCTTCGGGGGGTCCATACGAGCAGTACTTC
TRBJ2-1 TRBD1 TRBV14 14 . CASSQDINRGFQFF TGTGCCAGCAGCCAAGATATAAACAGGGGATTTCAGTTCTTC
TRBJ2-1 . TRBV11-2 16 few CASSQLRGSVYNEQFF TGTGCCAGCAGCCAACTTCGTGGTAGCGTCTACAATGAGCAGTTCTTC
TRBJ2-5 TRBD1 TRBV12-3/TRBV12-4 16 . CPSSLLPWTGEETQYF TGTCCCAGCAGTTTACTACCCTGGACAGGGGAAGAGACCCAGTACTTC
TRBJ1-1 . TRBV20-1 12 few CSARDPNTEAFF TGCAGTGCTAGAGATCCGAACACTGAAGCTTTCTTT
TRBJ2-3 . TRBV9 16 . CASSVGSSRLSDTQYF TGTGCCAGCAGCGTAGGTTCTAGTCGTCTTTCAGATACGCAGTATTTT
TRBJ2-1 . TRBV6-1 14 few CASRNPGAGNEQFF TGTGCCAGCAGGAACCCCGGGGCAGGCAATGAGCAGTTCTTC
TRBJ2-5 TRBD2 TRBV20-1 12 few CSASRGGETQYF TGCAGTGCTAGCCGCGGGGGAGAGACCCAGTACTTC
TRBJ2-7 . TRBV7-9 14 . CASSLFPGAYEQYF TGTGCCAGCAGCTTATTTCCAGGGGCTTACGAGCAGTACTTC
TRBJ1-1 . TRBV7-2 13 . CASSRRGRTEAFF TGTGCCAGCAGCCGCCGGGGGAGGACTGAAGCTTTCTTT
TRBJ2-4 . TRBV7-2 16 . CASSLMASLAKNIQYF TGTGCCAGCAGCTTGATGGCCAGTTTAGCCAAAAACATTCAGTACTTC
TRBJ2-7 TRBD2 TRBV29-1 12 . CSVVAGAGEQYF TGCAGCGTTGTAGCGGGAGCAGGCGAGCAGTACTTC
TRBJ1-5 TRBD1 TRBV9 14 . CASSVGQGVQPQHF TGTGCCAGCAGCGTGGGACAGGGGGTCCAGCCCCAGCATTTT
TRBJ2-4 TRBD1 TRBV10-3 14 . CAISPGQSYNEQYF TGTGCCATCAGTCCGGGACAGTCCTACAATGAGCAGTACTTC
TRBJ2-1 TRBD2 TRBV3-1 15 . CASSQDRGTSGRKFF TGTGCCAGCAGCCAAGATCGGGGGACTAGCGGGAGAAAGTTCTTC
TRBJ1-2 TRBD1 TRBV25-1 14 . CASSGQGAFYGYTF TGTGCCAGCAGTGGGCAGGGGGCCTTCTATGGCTACACCTTC
TRBJ2-1 . TRBV12-3/TRBV12-4 16 . CASIYSGSSPYNEQFF TGTGCCAGCATTTACTCCGGGTCTTCTCCCTACAATGAGCAGTTCTTC
TRBJ2-1 . TRBV6-1 16 . CASISTQADSYNEQFF TGTGCCAGCATATCAACACAGGCCGACTCCTACAATGAGCAGTTCTTC
TRBJ2-5 TRBD2 TRBV6-6 11 . CASSAREEQYF TGTGCCAGCAGTGCCCGGGAGGAGCAGTACTTC
TRBJ1-5 TRBD1 TRBV2 15 . CASSEGDRLNQPQHF TGTGCCAGCAGTGAAGGGGACAGGCTCAATCAGCCCCAGCATTTT
TRBJ2-7 TRBD1 TRBV9 16 . CASSAATGTGYYEQYF TGTGCCAGCAGCGCGGCGACCGGGACAGGGTACTACGAGCAGTACTTC
TRBJ2-7 TRBD1 TRBV28 13 few CASQTGNSYEQYF TGTGCCAGCCAGACAGGGAACTCCTACGAGCAGTACTTC
TRBJ1-6 . TRBV9 14 . CASSVGDINSPLHF TGTGCCAGCAGCGTAGGGGACATAAATTCACCCCTCCACTTT
TRBJ2-1 . TRBV20-1 19 . CSARPGFPVQRIPHNEQFF TGCAGTGCTAGACCGGGATTCCCGGTCCAGCGGATTCCCCACAATGAGCAGTTCTTC
TRBJ2-7 TRBD2 TRBV20-1 12 few CSAESGAYEQYF TGCAGTGCTGAGAGCGGGGCCTACGAGCAGTACTTC
TRBJ2-3 TRBD1 TRBV6-6 15 . CASRPTGTGSDTQYF TGTGCCAGCAGGCCTACCGGGACAGGGTCAGATACGCAGTATTTT
TRBJ2-5 TRBD1 TRBV6-1 12 few CASGDSQETQYF TGTGCCAGCGGGGACAGCCAAGAGACCCAGTACTTC
TRBJ1-2 . TRBV4-1 15 . CASSQNQQGIYGYTF TGCGCCAGCAGCCAAAACCAACAGGGTATCTATGGCTACACCTTC
TRBJ2-5 . TRBV10-3 15 few CAISGPRGDQETQYF TGTGCCATCAGTGGCCCAAGGGGGGACCAAGAGACCCAGTACTTC
TRBJ1-1 TRBD1 TRBV29-1 12 . CSVDPGQCEAFF TGCAGCGTTGACCCGGGACAGTGTGAAGCTTTCTTT
TRBJ1-1 . TRBV7-9 16 few CASSSPQGKLNTEAFF TGTGCCAGCAGCTCGCCGCAGGGGAAATTGAACACTGAAGCTTTCTTT
TRBJ2-3 . TRBV6-2/TRBV6-3 16 few CASSSGFYSRNRYAYF TGTGCCAGCAGTTCCGGGTTTTATAGTAGGAACAGATACGCGTATTTT